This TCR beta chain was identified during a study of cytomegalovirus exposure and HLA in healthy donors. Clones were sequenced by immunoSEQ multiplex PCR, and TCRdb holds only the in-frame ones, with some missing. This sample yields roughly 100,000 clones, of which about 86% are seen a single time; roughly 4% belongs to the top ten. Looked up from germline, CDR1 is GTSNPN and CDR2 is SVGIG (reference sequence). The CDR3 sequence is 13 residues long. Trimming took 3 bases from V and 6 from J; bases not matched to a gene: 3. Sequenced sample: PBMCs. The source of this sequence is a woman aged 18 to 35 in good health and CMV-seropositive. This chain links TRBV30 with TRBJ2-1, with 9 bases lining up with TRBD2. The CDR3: CAWRASGINEQFF. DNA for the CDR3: TGTGCCTGGAGGGCTAGCGGGATCAATGAGCAGTTCTTC.